These T cell receptor beta chains were read from a single sample in a study of response to subunit inactivated influenza vaccine. Via MiXCR, TCRdb re-called the RT-PCR reads, giving one row per CDR3 protein. The table includes more than 250,000 distinct CDR3 sequences, 21% detected once. The source material was PBMCs from blood, sampled 21 months after vaccination. All receptors derive from a man between 50 and 75 years old who received an inactivated influenza vaccine. Each CDR3 is given with its conserved first and last residue. A D gene is named only where the DNA matches it firmly. Clone size is stated in some rows and not others, as once, few, many or a class when expanded.

cdr3_aa: CASSSSGGLGYTF; cdr3_nt: TGTGCCAGCAGTTCCTCCGGGGGCCTTGGCTACACCTTC; v_call: TRBV12-3/TRBV12-4; j_call: TRBJ1-2; clone_size: few; d_call: .
cdr3_aa: CASSYGTGNTNYGYTF; cdr3_nt: TGTGCCAGCAGTTACGGGACAGGGAATACTAACTATGGCTACACCTTC; v_call: TRBV6-5; j_call: TRBJ1-2; clone_size: .; d_call: TRBD1
cdr3_aa: CASSSTGVGNTIYF; cdr3_nt: TGTGCCAGCAGCTCGACAGGGGTTGGAAACACCATATATTTT; v_call: TRBV7-3; j_call: TRBJ1-3; clone_size: many; d_call: TRBD1
cdr3_aa: CSVDAREGGYTF; cdr3_nt: TGCAGCGTTGACGCACGGGAAGGTGGCTACACCTTC; v_call: TRBV29-1; j_call: TRBJ1-2; clone_size: .; d_call: .
cdr3_aa: CASSPRTGGNTEAFF; cdr3_nt: TGTGCCAGCAGTCCCCGGACAGGGGGTAACACTGAAGCTTTCTTT; v_call: TRBV12-3/TRBV12-4; j_call: TRBJ1-1; clone_size: many; d_call: TRBD1
cdr3_aa: CATSDGNQPQHF; cdr3_nt: TGTGCCACCAGCGACGGAAATCAGCCCCAGCATTTT; v_call: TRBV24-1; j_call: TRBJ1-5; clone_size: .; d_call: .
cdr3_aa: CASSPTGGAGYTEAFF; cdr3_nt: TGTGCCAGCTCACCGACCGGGGGGGCAGGTTACACTGAAGCTTTCTTT; v_call: TRBV18; j_call: TRBJ1-1; clone_size: few; d_call: .
cdr3_aa: CSVELRGSGYTF; cdr3_nt: TGCAGCGTTGAACTCAGGGGTTCGGGCTACACCTTC; v_call: TRBV29-1; j_call: TRBJ1-2; clone_size: .; d_call: .
cdr3_aa: CASSPNRARVTEAFF; cdr3_nt: TGTGCCAGCTCACCAAATAGGGCCAGGGTCACTGAAGCTTTCTTT; v_call: TRBV18; j_call: TRBJ1-1; clone_size: .; d_call: .
cdr3_aa: CASSQRGLTYEQYF; cdr3_nt: TGTGCCAGCAGCCAAAGGGGACTTACCTACGAGCAGTACTTC; v_call: TRBV3-1; j_call: TRBJ2-7; clone_size: .; d_call: .
cdr3_aa: CASSWTGLETQYF; cdr3_nt: TGTGCCAGCAGCTGGACAGGGTTAGAGACCCAGTACTTC; v_call: TRBV5-5; j_call: TRBJ2-5; clone_size: .; d_call: TRBD1
cdr3_aa: CASTPRDLNNEQFF; cdr3_nt: TGTGCCAGCACGCCCAGAGATCTTAACAATGAGCAGTTCTTC; v_call: TRBV7-8; j_call: TRBJ2-1; clone_size: .; d_call: .
cdr3_aa: CASSQLGLDNTDTQYF; cdr3_nt: TGCGCCAGCAGCCAGCTGGGGCTAGACAACACAGATACGCAGTATTTT; v_call: TRBV4-3; j_call: TRBJ2-3; clone_size: .; d_call: .
cdr3_aa: CASSPPQRLNSYEQYF; cdr3_nt: TGTGCCAGCAGCCCACCCCAGCGGCTAAACTCCTACGAGCAGTACTTC; v_call: TRBV9; j_call: TRBJ2-7; clone_size: .; d_call: .
cdr3_aa: CATTKDRLLGTEAFF; cdr3_nt: TGTGCCACTACGAAGGACAGGCTGCTCGGCACTGAAGCTTTCTTT; v_call: TRBV15; j_call: TRBJ1-1; clone_size: many; d_call: TRBD1
cdr3_aa: CASSWREGTGYSYNEQFF; cdr3_nt: TGTGCCAGCAGCTGGCGGGAAGGTACGGGTTACTCCTACAATGAGCAGTTCTTC; v_call: TRBV7-6; j_call: TRBJ2-1; clone_size: .; d_call: .
cdr3_aa: CASSLSAWGLGEAFF; cdr3_nt: TGTGCCAGCAGCTTAAGCGCGTGGGGACTGGGTGAAGCTTTCTTT; v_call: TRBV7-2; j_call: TRBJ1-1; clone_size: many; d_call: .
cdr3_aa: CASTPGQGSPQHF; cdr3_nt: TGTGCCAGCACCCCGGGACAGGGTTCGCCCCAGCATTTT; v_call: TRBV12-3/TRBV12-4; j_call: TRBJ1-5; clone_size: many; d_call: TRBD1
cdr3_aa: CASSVPGTGKNTEAFF; cdr3_nt: TGCGCCAGCAGCGTACCCGGGACAGGAAAGAACACTGAAGCTTTCTTT; v_call: TRBV5-1; j_call: TRBJ1-1; clone_size: few; d_call: TRBD1
cdr3_aa: CSVVAGNTEAFF; cdr3_nt: TGCAGCGTTGTCGCTGGGAACACTGAAGCTTTCTTT; v_call: TRBV29-1; j_call: TRBJ1-1; clone_size: many; d_call: .
cdr3_aa: CSALGTSGTAGQYF; cdr3_nt: TGCAGCGCGCTTGGGACTAGCGGGACCGCTGGGCAGTACTTC; v_call: TRBV29-1; j_call: TRBJ2-7; clone_size: few; d_call: TRBD2
cdr3_aa: CASSSGRLANYGHTF; cdr3_nt: TGTGCCAGCAGCTCCGGGCGTCTGGCTAACTATGGCCACACCTTC; v_call: TRBV7-8; j_call: TRBJ1-2; clone_size: .; d_call: .
cdr3_aa: CASTSWGGSGNTIYF; cdr3_nt: TGTGCCAGCACCTCCTGGGGGGGCTCTGGAAACACCATATATTTT; v_call: TRBV7-2; j_call: TRBJ1-3; clone_size: .; d_call: .
cdr3_aa: CASSFVRGAAYEQYF; cdr3_nt: TGTGCCAGCAGCTTCGTTCGGGGCGCGGCCTACGAGCAGTACTTC; v_call: TRBV7-2; j_call: TRBJ2-7; clone_size: few; d_call: .
cdr3_aa: CASSQGAGGYEQYF; cdr3_nt: TGCGCCAGCAGCCAAGGCGCGGGGGGCTACGAGCAGTACTTC; v_call: TRBV4-1; j_call: TRBJ2-7; clone_size: few; d_call: TRBD2
cdr3_aa: CASSPRDRNNLYYNQPQHF; cdr3_nt: TGTGCCAGCAGCCCTCGGGACAGAAACAACTTGTATTACAATCAGCCCCAGCATTTT; v_call: TRBV9; j_call: TRBJ1-5; clone_size: few; d_call: TRBD1